This T cell receptor (beta chain) was retrieved from a study of T cell repertoires in cytomegalovirus infection. Study at large: Use of recently identified HLA-C-restricted and well-studied HLA-B-restricted CMV epitopes was part of the study. It can be stated that public TCR beta signatures indicated CMV infection as well as a matching HLA type. Regarding the study as a whole: The ex vivo response showed dominance by HLA-C-restricted CMV-specific TCR beta clonotypes. The cumulative frequency of public TCR beta families distinguished individuals who carried CMV together with the relevant HLA.

A few counts support this clonotype. Its matching antigen is unknown. TCRdb fed the reads into MiXCR, producing one record per CDR3 protein. The sample lists some 500,000 distinct CDR3 sequences, around 40% occurring once. The germline V gene has CDR1 ENHRY and CDR2 SYGVKD. Between the trimmed V and J ends, which lost 4 bases and 8 bases, there was a span of 20 bases. The CDR3 runs 15 residues. The sequences come from cultured PBMCs, collected from culture after CMV antigen stimulation. The chain links TRBV10-3 to TRBJ1-2; D unclear. This receptor was obtained from a human donor in good health (CMV status not recorded). Some clones in this sample may be carry-over from other donors' samples. Here the CDR3 reads CAISALRGGKEGYTF. Here the CDR3 DNA reads TGTGCCATCAGTGCTTTGAGAGGCGGGAAGGAAGGCTACACCTTC.